The subject of this entry is one T cell receptor (beta chain). The source of the sample is a study of blood T cell repertoires in COVID-19. This table comes from immunoSEQ multiplex PCR, and its TCRdb copy is limited to in-frame clones, with some not included. The sample includes around 130,000 clones, 75% to 90% seen only once; the top ten take about 4.5%. This CDR3 spans 14 amino acids. V was pared by 2 bases and J by 8 bases, with 6 bases of the junction left unmatched. In germline, CDR1 is MNHEY, CDR2 SMNVEV (reference sequence). The specimen sequenced was peripheral blood. The chain is built from TRBV27 and TRBJ1-2, with 9 bases that match TRBD1. The clonotype originates from a man between 40 and 49 years old with acute or convalescent COVID-19. The DNA for the CDR3 is TGTGCCAGCAGTTTACCCCGACAGGGGGGGGGCTACACCTTC. Amino acid sequence: CASSLPRQGGGYTF.